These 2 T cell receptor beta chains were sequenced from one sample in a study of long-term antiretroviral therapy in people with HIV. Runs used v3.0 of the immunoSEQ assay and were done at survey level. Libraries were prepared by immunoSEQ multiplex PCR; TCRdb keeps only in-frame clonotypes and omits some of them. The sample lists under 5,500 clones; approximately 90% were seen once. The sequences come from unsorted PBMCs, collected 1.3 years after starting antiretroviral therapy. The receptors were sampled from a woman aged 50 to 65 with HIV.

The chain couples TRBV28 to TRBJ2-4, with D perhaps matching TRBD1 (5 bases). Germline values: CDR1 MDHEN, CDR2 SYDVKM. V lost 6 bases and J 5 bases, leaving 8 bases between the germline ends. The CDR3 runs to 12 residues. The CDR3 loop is CASRETENIQYF. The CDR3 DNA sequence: TGTGCCAGCAGGGAGACAGAAAACATTCAGTACTTC.

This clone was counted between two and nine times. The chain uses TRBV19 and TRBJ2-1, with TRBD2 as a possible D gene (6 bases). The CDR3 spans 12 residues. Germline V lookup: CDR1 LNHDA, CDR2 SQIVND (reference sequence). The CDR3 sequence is CSAGIRYNEQFF. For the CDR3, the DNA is TGTTCGGCGGGGATTCGATACAATGAGCAGTTCTTC.